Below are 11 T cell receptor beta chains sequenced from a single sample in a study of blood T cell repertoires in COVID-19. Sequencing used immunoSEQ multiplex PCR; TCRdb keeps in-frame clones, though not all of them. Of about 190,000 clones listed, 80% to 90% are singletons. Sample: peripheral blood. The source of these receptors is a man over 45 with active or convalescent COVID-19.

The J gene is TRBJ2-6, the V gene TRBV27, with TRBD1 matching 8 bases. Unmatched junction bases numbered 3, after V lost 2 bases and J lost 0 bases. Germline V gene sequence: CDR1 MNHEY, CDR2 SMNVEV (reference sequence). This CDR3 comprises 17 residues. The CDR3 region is CASSLLTGGSGANVLTF. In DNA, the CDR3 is TGTGCCAGCAGTTTACTCACAGGGGGCTCTGGGGCCAACGTCCTGACTTTC.

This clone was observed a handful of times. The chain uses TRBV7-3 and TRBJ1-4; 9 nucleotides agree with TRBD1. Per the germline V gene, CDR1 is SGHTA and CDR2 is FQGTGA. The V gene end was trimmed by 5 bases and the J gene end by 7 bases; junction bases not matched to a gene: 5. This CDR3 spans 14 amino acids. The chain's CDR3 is CASSPTGGSEKLFF. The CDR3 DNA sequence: TGTGCCAGCAGCCCCACAGGGGGCAGTGAAAAACTGTTTTTT.

CDR3 DNA sequence: TGTGCCAGCAGTGAGGACAGGGGCGACGGTGGCTACACCTTC. This sequence encodes CASSEDRGDGGYTF. The chain employs TRBV6-1 and TRBJ1-2; 9 bases are shared with TRBD1. This CDR3 has 14 amino acids. The germline V gene encodes CDR1 MNHNS and CDR2 SASEGT. V lost 3 bases and J lost 7; bases outside the gene matches: 6.

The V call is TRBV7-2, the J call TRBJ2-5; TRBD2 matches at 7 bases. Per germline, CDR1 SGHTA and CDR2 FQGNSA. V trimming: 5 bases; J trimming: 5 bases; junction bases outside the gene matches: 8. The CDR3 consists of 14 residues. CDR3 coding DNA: TGTGCCAGCAGCGAGCGGGACCCCTGGGAGACCCAGTACTTC. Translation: CASSERDPWETQYF. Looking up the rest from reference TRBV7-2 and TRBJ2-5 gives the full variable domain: GAGVSQSPSNKVTEKGKDVELRCDPISGHTALYWYRQSLGQGLEFLIYFQGNSAPDKSGLPSDRFSAERTGGSVSTLTIQRTQQEDSAVYLCASSERDPWETQYFGPGTRLLVL.

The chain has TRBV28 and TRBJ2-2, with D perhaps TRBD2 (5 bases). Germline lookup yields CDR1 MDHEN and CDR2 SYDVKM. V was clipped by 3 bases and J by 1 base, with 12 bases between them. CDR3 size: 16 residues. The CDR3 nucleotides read TGTGCCAGCAGTTTGCCCGGACTGGGGAACACCGGGGAGCTGTTTTTT. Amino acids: CASSLPGLGNTGELFF.

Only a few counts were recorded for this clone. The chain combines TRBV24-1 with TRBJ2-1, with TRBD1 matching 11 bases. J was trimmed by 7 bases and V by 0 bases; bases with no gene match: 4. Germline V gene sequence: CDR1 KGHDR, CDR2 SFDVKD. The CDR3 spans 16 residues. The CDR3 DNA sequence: TGTGCCACCAGTGATTTGCGGGACAGGGGGAAAAATGAGCAGTTCTTC. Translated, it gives CATSDLRDRGKNEQFF.

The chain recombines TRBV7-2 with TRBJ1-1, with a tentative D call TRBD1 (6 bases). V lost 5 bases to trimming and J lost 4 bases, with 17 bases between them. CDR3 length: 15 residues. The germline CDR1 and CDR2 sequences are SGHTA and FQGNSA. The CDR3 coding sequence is TGTGCCAGCAGCCCGACTGGTGTAGGGGGCACTGAAGCTTTCTTT. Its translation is CASSPTGVGGTEAFF.

The CDR3 sequence is CASSLEVAGQGTYEQYF. CDR3 nucleotides: TGTGCCAGCAGCTTAGAGGTAGCGGGACAGGGCACCTACGAGCAGTACTTC. V gene TRBV7-6 combines with J gene TRBJ2-7, with D possibly TRBD1 on 9 matching bases. Trimming took 1 base from V and 2 from J, leaving 18 bases between them. Germline V gene lookup returns CDR1 SGHVS and CDR2 FNYEAQ. The CDR3 totals 17 residues.

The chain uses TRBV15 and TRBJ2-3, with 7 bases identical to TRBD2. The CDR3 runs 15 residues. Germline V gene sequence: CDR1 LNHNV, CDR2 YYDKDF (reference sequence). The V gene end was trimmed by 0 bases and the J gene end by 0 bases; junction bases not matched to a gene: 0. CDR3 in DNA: TGTGCCACCAGCAGAGAGGGGGGGAGCACAGATACGCAGTATTTT. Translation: CATSREGGSTDTQYF.

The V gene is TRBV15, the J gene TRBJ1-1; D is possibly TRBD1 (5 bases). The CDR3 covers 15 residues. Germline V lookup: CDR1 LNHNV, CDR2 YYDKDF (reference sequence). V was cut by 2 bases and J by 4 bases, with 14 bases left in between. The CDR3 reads CATSRPTGRSTEAFF. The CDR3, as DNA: TGTGCCACCAGCAGACCAACAGGAAGGAGCACTGAAGCTTTCTTT.

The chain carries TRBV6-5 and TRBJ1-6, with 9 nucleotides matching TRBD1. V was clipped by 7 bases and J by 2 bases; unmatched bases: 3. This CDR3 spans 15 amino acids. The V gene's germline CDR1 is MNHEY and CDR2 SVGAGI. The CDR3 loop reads CASITGGAYNSPLHF. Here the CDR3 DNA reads TGTGCCAGCATTACAGGGGGCGCCTATAATTCACCCCTCCACTTT.